These T cell receptor beta chains were read from a single sample in a study of shared clonotypes between healthy human individuals. Clones were sequenced by immunoSEQ multiplex PCR, and TCRdb holds only the in-frame ones, with some missing. The profile shows 2,500,000 or so clones, roughly 93% of them singletons. Source material: naive CD4+ T cells from PBMCs. These receptors originate from a young man in good health. Some clones in this sample may be carry-over from other donors' samples. Each CDR3 is given with its conserved first and last residue. D genes are given only for firm matches. Size is stated for part of the rows, as once, few or many counts, or as a class when the clone is expanded.

CDR3 DNA: TGTGCCAGCACTCTGGCGGGGGGGATGGTACATGAGCAGTTCTTC
CDR3 protein: CASTLAGGMVHEQFF
V gene: TRBV6-5
J gene: TRBJ2-1
clone size: -
D gene: TRBD2

CDR3 DNA: TGTGCCAGTAGTATGGGACAGGTCTCACAGCCCCAGCATTTT
CDR3 protein: CASSMGQVSQPQHF
V gene: TRBV19
J gene: TRBJ1-5
clone size: -
D gene: TRBD1

CDR3 DNA: TGCGCCAGCAGCTTGGAGACGGCCGAAGAGACCCAGTACTTC
CDR3 protein: CASSLETAEETQYF
V gene: TRBV5-1
J gene: TRBJ2-5
clone size: -
D gene: -

CDR3 DNA: TGCGCCAGCAGCTCAGGACAGGTTATTGAAAAACTGTTTTTT
CDR3 protein: CASSSGQVIEKLFF
V gene: TRBV5-1
J gene: TRBJ1-4
clone size: -
D gene: TRBD1

CDR3 DNA: TGTGCCAGCAAGGGCCCGGGGAACACCGGGGAGCTGTTTTTT
CDR3 protein: CASKGPGNTGELFF
V gene: TRBV5-8
J gene: TRBJ2-2
clone size: -
D gene: -

CDR3 DNA: TGCGCCAGCAGCTTGGGAGGACAGGACTATGGCTACACCTTC
CDR3 protein: CASSLGGQDYGYTF
V gene: TRBV5-1
J gene: TRBJ1-2
clone size: -
D gene: TRBD1

CDR3 DNA: TGTGCCAGCAGTTTAGTGGGGGGCGCTTACCCTGAAGCTTTCTTT
CDR3 protein: CASSLVGGAYPEAFF
V gene: TRBV28
J gene: TRBJ1-1
clone size: -
D gene: -

CDR3 DNA: TGTGCCAGCAGCTGGCGGACTAGCGGGACCCACAATGAGCAGTTCTTC
CDR3 protein: CASSWRTSGTHNEQFF
V gene: TRBV5-8
J gene: TRBJ2-1
clone size: -
D gene: TRBD2

CDR3 DNA: TGCAGCGTTGGACAGGTCTTATACAATGAGCAGTTCTTC
CDR3 protein: CSVGQVLYNEQFF
V gene: TRBV29-1
J gene: TRBJ2-1
clone size: -
D gene: -

CDR3 DNA: TGCGCCAGCAGCCAGCCCAGATCAGGACAGGCTTATGGCTACACCTTC
CDR3 protein: CASSQPRSGQAYGYTF
V gene: TRBV4-1
J gene: TRBJ1-2
clone size: few
D gene: TRBD1

CDR3 DNA: TGCGCCAGCAGCCTCCGGGGCGGGAGGGGCTACGAGCAGTACTTC
CDR3 protein: CASSLRGGRGYEQYF
V gene: TRBV4-3
J gene: TRBJ2-7
clone size: -
D gene: TRBD2

CDR3 DNA: TGTGCCAGCAGCCTTGGCCAAGAGCAGTTCTTC
CDR3 protein: CASSLGQEQFF
V gene: TRBV11-2
J gene: TRBJ2-1
clone size: once
D gene: -

CDR3 DNA: TGTGCCAGCAGCTTAACTACCGGCCGTCAAGAGACCCAGTACTTC
CDR3 protein: CASSLTTGRQETQYF
V gene: TRBV7-3
J gene: TRBJ2-5
clone size: -
D gene: -

CDR3 DNA: TGCGCCAGCAGCCTTCTCTACAGGGGGCCCGATCGCTACACCTTC
CDR3 protein: CASSLLYRGPDRYTF
V gene: TRBV4-1
J gene: TRBJ1-2
clone size: -
D gene: TRBD1

CDR3 DNA: TGTGCCAGTAGTCGGGGACAGCTCTTTAACTATGGCTACACCTTC
CDR3 protein: CASSRGQLFNYGYTF
V gene: TRBV19
J gene: TRBJ1-2
clone size: -
D gene: TRBD1

CDR3 DNA: TGTGCCAGCAGCCCCGGACAGGTGTATGGCTACACCTTC
CDR3 protein: CASSPGQVYGYTF
V gene: TRBV7-2
J gene: TRBJ1-2
clone size: -
D gene: TRBD1

CDR3 DNA: TGCAGCGTTGAAGTCATAGCGGGAGTGGGGAATGAGCAGTTCTTC
CDR3 protein: CSVEVIAGVGNEQFF
V gene: TRBV29-1
J gene: TRBJ2-1
clone size: -
D gene: TRBD2

CDR3 DNA: TGTGCCAGCAGGTGGGACAGGGGTTCGGCTGAAGCTTTCTTT
CDR3 protein: CASRWDRGSAEAFF
V gene: TRBV6-5
J gene: TRBJ1-1
clone size: -
D gene: TRBD1

CDR3 DNA: TGTGCCAGCACGAGGGGTTTGGCATACGAGCAGTACTTC
CDR3 protein: CASTRGLAYEQYF
V gene: TRBV14
J gene: TRBJ2-7
clone size: -
D gene: -

CDR3 DNA: TGTGCCAGCACCATACTCCCGGGACAGGGGGCGCGGGCTGAAGCTTTCTTT
CDR3 protein: CASTILPGQGARAEAFF
V gene: TRBV28
J gene: TRBJ1-1
clone size: -
D gene: TRBD1

CDR3 DNA: TGTGCCTGGAGCCAGAGCTCCTACAATGAGCAGTTCTTC
CDR3 protein: CAWSQSSYNEQFF
V gene: TRBV30
J gene: TRBJ2-1
clone size: -
D gene: -

CDR3 DNA: TGTGCCAGCAGGCCGGGGCTCGACAATCAGCCCCAGCATTTT
CDR3 protein: CASRPGLDNQPQHF
V gene: TRBV6-1
J gene: TRBJ1-5
clone size: -
D gene: -

CDR3 DNA: TGTGCCAGTAGCAGCACAGGGTACTATGGCTACACCTTC
CDR3 protein: CASSSTGYYGYTF
V gene: TRBV19
J gene: TRBJ1-2
clone size: -
D gene: -

CDR3 DNA: TGTGCCAGTAGTCAACAGGGAATAGCCAAAAACATTCAGTACTTC
CDR3 protein: CASSQQGIAKNIQYF
V gene: TRBV19
J gene: TRBJ2-4
clone size: -
D gene: -

CDR3 DNA: TGTGCCAGCAGCCCCGACAGGGGAGACGAGCAGTACTTC
CDR3 protein: CASSPDRGDEQYF
V gene: TRBV7-2
J gene: TRBJ2-7
clone size: -
D gene: TRBD1

CDR3 DNA: TGCGCCAGCAGTCAATGGGGGAGGGGCGAGGAACTGTTTTTT
CDR3 protein: CASSQWGRGEELFF
V gene: TRBV23-1
J gene: TRBJ1-4
clone size: -
D gene: -

CDR3 DNA: TGTGCCAGTAGTCACCTGGACAGCCGACTTGAAGCTTTCTTT
CDR3 protein: CASSHLDSRLEAFF
V gene: TRBV19
J gene: TRBJ1-1
clone size: few
D gene: -

CDR3 DNA: TGTGCCAGCAGTGCGGACAGGGGGCGAGATGGCTACACCTTC
CDR3 protein: CASSADRGRDGYTF
V gene: TRBV6-1
J gene: TRBJ1-2
clone size: -
D gene: TRBD1

CDR3 DNA: TGCGCCAGCAGCGCCCCTGGGTCGGCCAAATACAATGAGCAGTTCTTC
CDR3 protein: CASSAPGSAKYNEQFF
V gene: TRBV4-1
J gene: TRBJ2-1
clone size: once
D gene: -

CDR3 DNA: TGCAGCGTTGGAAACACTGAAGCTTTCTTT
CDR3 protein: CSVGNTEAFF
V gene: TRBV29-1
J gene: TRBJ1-1
clone size: few
D gene: -

CDR3 DNA: TGTGCCTGGAGTGGGGCACAAAGGAACACTGAAGCTTTCTTT
CDR3 protein: CAWSGAQRNTEAFF
V gene: TRBV30
J gene: TRBJ1-1
clone size: -
D gene: -

CDR3 DNA: TGTGCCAGCAGTACTAGCGGGAGGAGCTCCTACGAGCAGTACTTC
CDR3 protein: CASSTSGRSSYEQYF
V gene: TRBV28
J gene: TRBJ2-7
clone size: -
D gene: TRBD2

CDR3 DNA: TGCAGCGTTGTAGTGCTCCTGGGCACCGATACGCAGTATTTT
CDR3 protein: CSVVVLLGTDTQYF
V gene: TRBV29-1
J gene: TRBJ2-3
clone size: -
D gene: -

CDR3 DNA: TGCGCCAGCAGCTTGGGACCGACTAGCGCCCAAGAGACCCAGTACTTC
CDR3 protein: CASSLGPTSAQETQYF
V gene: TRBV5-1
J gene: TRBJ2-5
clone size: -
D gene: TRBD2

CDR3 DNA: TGTGCCAGCAGCTTAGGGGGACTAGCGAACACAGATACGCAGTATTTT
CDR3 protein: CASSLGGLANTDTQYF
V gene: TRBV7-8
J gene: TRBJ2-3
clone size: -
D gene: TRBD2

CDR3 DNA: TGTGCCAGCAGCTTCCGCGAAAACACTGAAGCTTTCTTT
CDR3 protein: CASSFRENTEAFF
V gene: TRBV6-1
J gene: TRBJ1-1
clone size: -
D gene: -

CDR3 DNA: TGTGCCAGCAGCTTTTCCGGGTCGGTGGGGGCCGGGGAGCTGTTTTTT
CDR3 protein: CASSFSGSVGAGELFF
V gene: TRBV7-6
J gene: TRBJ2-2
clone size: -
D gene: -

CDR3 DNA: TGCGCCAGCAGCCCTGGGGCCCGCGAGACCCAGTACTTC
CDR3 protein: CASSPGARETQYF
V gene: TRBV5-1
J gene: TRBJ2-5
clone size: -
D gene: -

CDR3 DNA: TGCGCCAGCACCCCAGGGGGCCCTACTGAAGCTTTCTTT
CDR3 protein: CASTPGGPTEAFF
V gene: TRBV5-1
J gene: TRBJ1-1
clone size: -
D gene: TRBD1

CDR3 DNA: TGTGCCAGCTCACCATTGGGGCAACCCGGATCTGGAAACACCATATATTTT
CDR3 protein: CASSPLGQPGSGNTIYF
V gene: TRBV18
J gene: TRBJ1-3
clone size: once
D gene: -

CDR3 DNA: TGTGCCAGCAGCCGGGGTCCGCAGGGCCAAGAGACCCAGTACTTC
CDR3 protein: CASSRGPQGQETQYF
V gene: TRBV6-1
J gene: TRBJ2-5
clone size: -
D gene: -

CDR3 DNA: TGTGCCAGCAATGCTCAGACAGCTGAAGCTTTCTTT
CDR3 protein: CASNAQTAEAFF
V gene: TRBV28
J gene: TRBJ1-1
clone size: once
D gene: -

CDR3 DNA: TGTGCCAGCAGCAAGGGTCGGGGGAGGACAGATACGCAGTATTTT
CDR3 protein: CASSKGRGRTDTQYF
V gene: TRBV28
J gene: TRBJ2-3
clone size: -
D gene: -

CDR3 DNA: TGCGCCAGCAGCCAATCCTGGGGAGCGGGAGGTATAAACAATGAGCAGTTCTTC
CDR3 protein: CASSQSWGAGGINNEQFF
V gene: TRBV4-1
J gene: TRBJ2-1
clone size: -
D gene: TRBD2

CDR3 DNA: TGTGCCAGTAGTGTCGACCCTTTACCCCCTTACAATGAGCAGTTCTTC
CDR3 protein: CASSVDPLPPYNEQFF
V gene: TRBV19
J gene: TRBJ2-1
clone size: -
D gene: -

CDR3 DNA: TGTGCCAGCAGTTGGGACAAGAACACCGGGGAGCTGTTTTTT
CDR3 protein: CASSWDKNTGELFF
V gene: TRBV27
J gene: TRBJ2-2
clone size: -
D gene: -

CDR3 DNA: TGTGCCAGCAGCTTACCAAGCGGGAGGTCTAGCACAGATACGCAGTATTTT
CDR3 protein: CASSLPSGRSSTDTQYF
V gene: TRBV7-3
J gene: TRBJ2-3
clone size: -
D gene: TRBD2

CDR3 DNA: TGCGCCAGCAGTCTTGTGAACAGGGCTGGGGCCAACGTCCTGACTTTC
CDR3 protein: CASSLVNRAGANVLTF
V gene: TRBV5-1
J gene: TRBJ2-6
clone size: -
D gene: -

CDR3 DNA: TGTGCCAGCAGCAAGGGGGGTTTTGAGACCCAGTACTTC
CDR3 protein: CASSKGGFETQYF
V gene: TRBV11-3
J gene: TRBJ2-5
clone size: -
D gene: -

CDR3 DNA: TGTGCCAGCAGCGCTCTGACCGGGGGGAACGAGCAGTACTTC
CDR3 protein: CASSALTGGNEQYF
V gene: TRBV9
J gene: TRBJ2-7
clone size: -
D gene: TRBD2

CDR3 DNA: TGTGCCAGCAGCTCGGGACAGCTGTACCAAGAGACCCAGTACTTC
CDR3 protein: CASSSGQLYQETQYF
V gene: TRBV7-9
J gene: TRBJ2-5
clone size: once
D gene: TRBD1

CDR3 DNA: TGTGCCAGCAGGGGACATTCCGCAACTAATGAAAAACTGTTTTTT
CDR3 protein: CASRGHSATNEKLFF
V gene: TRBV25-1
J gene: TRBJ1-4
clone size: once
D gene: -

CDR3 DNA: TGTGCCATCTTCGCGGGAGGGACTAGGGGCAATGAGCAGTTCTTC
CDR3 protein: CAIFAGGTRGNEQFF
V gene: TRBV10-3
J gene: TRBJ2-1
clone size: -
D gene: TRBD2

CDR3 DNA: TGTGCCAGCAGCTTAGCGAGGAAAGAGCAGTTCTTC
CDR3 protein: CASSLARKEQFF
V gene: TRBV7-9
J gene: TRBJ2-1
clone size: -
D gene: -

CDR3 DNA: TGCGCCAGCAGCCAAGGCCATATAAACACTGAAGCTTTCTTT
CDR3 protein: CASSQGHINTEAFF
V gene: TRBV4-3
J gene: TRBJ1-1
clone size: -
D gene: -